The clone carrying this T cell receptor beta chain came up a few times. Its antigen is unknown. MiXCR, run by TCRdb on the 5' RACE reads, gives a single entry per CDR3 protein. The sample holds some 320,000 distinct CDR3 sequences, 13% to 15% seen once. This specimen belongs to a study of T-cell memory formation after mild COVID-19. The study's findings and limits: The authors did not confirm SARS-CoV-2 specificity of second-wave clones peaking day 37. A balance of CD4 and CD8 characterized clones contracting day 15 to 85, whereas later expanders leaned CD4+.

Trimming removed 1 base at V and 0 bases at J, with 6 bases between. There are 14 residues in the CDR3. CDR1 is MGHDK, CDR2 SYGVNS, per germline. The TCR sequence derives from a man in his late teens or twenties who had mild COVID-19 (a few samples of this study predate the infection). Cell type and time point are not known. Source material: PBMCs or a T cell subset sorted from them (not recorded which). The V gene is TRBV25-1, the J gene TRBJ1-2; D unresolved. The CDR3 sequence: CASSESGPNYGYTF. CDR3 nucleotides: TGTGCCAGCAGTGAATCGGGTCCTAACTATGGCTACACCTTC.